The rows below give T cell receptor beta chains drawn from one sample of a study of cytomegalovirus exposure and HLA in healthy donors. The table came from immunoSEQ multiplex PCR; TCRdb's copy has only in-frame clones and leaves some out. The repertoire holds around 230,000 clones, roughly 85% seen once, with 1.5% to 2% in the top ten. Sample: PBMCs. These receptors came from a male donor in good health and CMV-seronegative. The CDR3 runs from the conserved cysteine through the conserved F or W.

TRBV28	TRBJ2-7	CASSQPGQGLYEQYF
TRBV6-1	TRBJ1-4	CASSEAGGEKLFF
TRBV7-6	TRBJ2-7	CASSLRDSRSDEQYF
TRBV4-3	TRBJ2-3	CASSQITGESTDTQYF
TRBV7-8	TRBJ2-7	CASSHRGTPYEQYF
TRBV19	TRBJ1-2	CASSPLRDSVVYGYTF
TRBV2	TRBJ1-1	CASTLGAGTEAFF
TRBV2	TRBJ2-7	CASRGPGALYEQYF
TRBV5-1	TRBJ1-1	CASSLARGGRTEAFF
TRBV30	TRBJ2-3	CAWSVRRADTQYF
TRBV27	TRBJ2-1	CASSSDRLWLGEQFF
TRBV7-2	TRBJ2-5	CASSLGVGLAGGGETQYF
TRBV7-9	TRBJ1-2	CASGTGGGYGYTF
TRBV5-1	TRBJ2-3	CASSRKPPGGLAGVGDTDTQYF
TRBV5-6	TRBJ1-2	CASSLAEDYGYTF
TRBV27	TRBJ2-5	CASSLAREGETQYF
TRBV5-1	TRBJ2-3	CASSLGTGSDTQYF
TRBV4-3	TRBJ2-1	CASSPGTSNGEFF
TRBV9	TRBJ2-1	CASSVEVSGEEVF
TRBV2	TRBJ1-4	CASSSPGEKLFF
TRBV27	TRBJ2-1	CASNRYLLSSYNEQFF
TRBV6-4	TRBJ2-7	CASAFYSYEQYF
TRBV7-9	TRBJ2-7	CSSSLAGLFYEQYF
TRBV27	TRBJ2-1	CASSPESSYNEQFF
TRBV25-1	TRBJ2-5	CASGPSWETQYF
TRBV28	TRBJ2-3	CASATLTISTDTQYF
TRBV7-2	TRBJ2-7	CASSLGAGRTSSYEQYF
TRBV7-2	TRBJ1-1	CASSSEDRDGFAEAFF
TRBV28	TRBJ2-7	CASAPLDGGGYEQYF
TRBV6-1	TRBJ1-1	CASSSGYANTEAFF
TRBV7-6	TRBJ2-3	CASSLVAGGVSTDTQYF
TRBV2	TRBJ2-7	CASSEGGLPLYEQYF
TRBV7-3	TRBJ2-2	CASSLSVGPSTGELFF
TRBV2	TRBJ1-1	CASSENRQLGYAFF
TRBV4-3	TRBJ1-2	CASSRTGVYGYTF
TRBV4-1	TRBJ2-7	CASSQADGKSSYEQYF
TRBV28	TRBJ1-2	CASSLHGTGDYGYTF
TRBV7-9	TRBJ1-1	CASSTGQGGNTEAFF
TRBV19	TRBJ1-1	CASSISTAEAFF
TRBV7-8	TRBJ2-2	CASSRLGQDTGELFF
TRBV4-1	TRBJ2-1	CASSQDKRNEQFF
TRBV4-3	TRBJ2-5	CASSQDPRGRETQYF
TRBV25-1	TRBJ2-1	CASRLAGGNEQFF
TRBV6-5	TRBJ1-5	CASSQDRGNQPQHF
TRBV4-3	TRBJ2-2	CASSLIRLAGGDTGELFF
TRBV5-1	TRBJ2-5	CASTPGSTQETQYF